These T cell receptor beta chains were read from a single sample in a study of regulatory T cells in long-lasting Graves disease. TCRdb reprocessed the multiplex PCR reads with MiXCR, giving one entry per CDR3 protein. The sample includes hundreds of thousands of distinct CDR3 sequences, roughly 20% of them seen just once. The sample here was peripheral blood mononuclear cells (PBMCs), taken when the disease was refractory, from a patient treated with antithyroid drugs. Source of these receptors: a female donor with Graves disease. Each CDR3 is given with its conserved first and last residue.

>TRBV7-9|TRBJ1-1
CASRRQLEAFF
>TRBV4-1|TRBJ2-5
CASSQGDYFRETQYF
>TRBV12-3/TRBV12-4|TRBJ1-2
CASSPVFRAVGGYTF
>TRBV7-2|TRBJ2-3
CASSYDRGGTDTQYF
>TRBV6-1|TRBJ1-1
CASRMGADTEAFF
>TRBV5-1|TRBJ1-1
CASGPGQGLLTFF
>TRBV6-1|TRBJ1-4
CASRDRGTEKLFF
>TRBV6-1|TRBJ2-7
CASSELVGTLTYEQYF
>TRBV15|TRBJ1-5
CATSSQDGFQGHSNQPQHF
>TRBV11-2|TRBJ2-3
CASSLAGYATDTQYF
>TRBV29-1|TRBJ2-7
CSVSGQQSYEQYF
>TRBV18|TRBJ2-5
CASSPTSLAEETQYF
>TRBV14|TRBJ1-3
CASSPMGNTIYF
>TRBV3-1|TRBJ1-1
CASSRRGQGRDTEALF
>TRBV29-1|TRBJ2-7
CSVEDRLGTGEPYEQYF
>TRBV5-1|TRBJ1-1
CASSRLGDTEAFF
>TRBV27|TRBJ1-1
CASGPRGGSNTEAFF
>TRBV11-2|TRBJ1-1
CASSLAGLTLNTEAFF
>TRBV11-2|TRBJ2-3
CASSQGLAGRLDTQYF
>TRBV5-1|TRBJ2-2
CASRRAGVAGVNTGELFF
>TRBV6-1|TRBJ2-7
CAIPIQGKDEQYF
>TRBV11-2|TRBJ2-1
CASSPSGRADEQFF
>TRBV9|TRBJ2-5
CASSVAPGAMETQYF
>TRBV10-3|TRBJ2-7
CAISGDRTYEQYF
>TRBV7-2|TRBJ1-6
CASSRTDSPLHF
>TRBV11-2|TRBJ2-7
CASSREGVEQYF
>TRBV7-8|TRBJ1-2
CASSLHQGFYGYTF
>TRBV6-1|TRBJ2-7
CASSVLAGFSYEQYF
>TRBV7-3|TRBJ2-7
CASSFWCF
>TRBV27|TRBJ2-6
CASSRDGFRSGANVLTF
>TRBV18|TRBJ1-2
CASSPAAGGGGYTF
>TRBV3-1|TRBJ1-3
CASSQAAPAGNTIYF
>TRBV5-1|TRBJ1-2
CASSFGGFDGYTF
>TRBV20-1|TRBJ1-1
CSVQGAWNTEAFF
>TRBV6-2/TRBV6-3|TRBJ2-7
CASRTTLTGGTYEQYF
>TRBV28|TRBJ1-1
CASRTHKGGMNTEAFF
>TRBV18|TRBJ1-1
CASSPPNSAGNTEAFF
>TRBV6-1|TRBJ2-2
CASNRGNTGELFF
>TRBV7-2|TRBJ1-2
CASSLDPGTGHKGYTF
>TRBV12-3/TRBV12-4|TRBJ2-7
CASRRSTYEQYF
>TRBV10-3|TRBJ1-2
CAISESTGLPANYGYTF
>TRBV20-1|TRBJ1-5
CSARTRGQSNQPQHF
>TRBV20-1|TRBJ2-7
CSAREGQGTYEQYF
>TRBV29-1|TRBJ2-5
CSVGDWEFQETQYF
>TRBV2|TRBJ2-2
CASTVQGRRDTGELFF